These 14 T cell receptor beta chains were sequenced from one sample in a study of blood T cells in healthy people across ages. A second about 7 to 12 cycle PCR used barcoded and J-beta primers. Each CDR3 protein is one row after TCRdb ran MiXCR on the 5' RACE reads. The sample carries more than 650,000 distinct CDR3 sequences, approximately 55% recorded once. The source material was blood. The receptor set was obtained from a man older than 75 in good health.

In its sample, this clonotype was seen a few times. CDR3 nucleotide sequence: TGTGCCAGCAGCGTAGCTGGGTCCAGCTACACCTTC. This gives the protein CASSVAGSSYTF. The chain carries TRBV9 and TRBJ1-2; D is uncertain. Trimming cost V 0 bases and J 9 bases, with 9 bases left between them. In germline, CDR1 is SGDLS, CDR2 YYNGEE. The CDR3 has 12 residues.

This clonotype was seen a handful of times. CDR3 nucleotides: TGTGCCAGCTCACCGGGGACAGACCGTGAGCAGTTCTTC. This translates into CASSPGTDREQFF. The chain combines TRBV18 with TRBJ2-1, with 7 bases matching TRBD1. CDR3 length: 13 residues. Losses at the gene ends were 3 bases for V and 9 bases for J; bases not matched to a gene: 5. Germline CDR1 KGHSH, CDR2 LQKENI.

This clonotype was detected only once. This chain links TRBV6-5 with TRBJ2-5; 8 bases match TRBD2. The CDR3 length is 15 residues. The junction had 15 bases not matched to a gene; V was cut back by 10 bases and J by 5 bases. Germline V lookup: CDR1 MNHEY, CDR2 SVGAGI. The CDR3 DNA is TGTGCCACGGGGGAAGGCGGGAGGCCAAGGGAGACCCAGTACTTC. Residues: CATGEGGRPRETQYF.

CDR3 in amino acids: CASSATGIVIYEQYF. The CDR3 region has the DNA TGTGCCAGCAGTGCCACCGGGATAGTGATCTACGAGCAGTACTTC. The chain couples TRBV6-5 to TRBJ2-7, with D maybe TRBD2 (5 bases). Per the germline V gene, CDR1 is MNHEY and CDR2 is SVGAGI. Between the trimmed V and J ends, which lost 5 bases and 3 bases, there was a span of 17 bases. The CDR3 is 15 residues long.

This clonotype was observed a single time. CDR3 in DNA: TGCAGTGATCCTGGACAGGGCTCCTATAATTCACCCCTCCACTTT. It specifies CSDPGQGSYNSPLHF. V is TRBV20-1 and J is TRBJ1-6, with TRBD1 matching 8 bases. Trimming cost V 7 bases and J 0 bases; bases outside gene matches: 5. CDR3 length: 15 residues. Per germline, CDR1 DFQATT and CDR2 SNEGSKA (reference sequence).

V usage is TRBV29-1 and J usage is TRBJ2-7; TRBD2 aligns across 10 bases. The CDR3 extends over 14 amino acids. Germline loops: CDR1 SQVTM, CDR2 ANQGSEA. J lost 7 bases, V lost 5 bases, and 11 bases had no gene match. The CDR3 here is CSVHYSGRYNEQYF. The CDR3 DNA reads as TGCAGCGTTCACTATAGCGGGAGGTACAATGAGCAGTACTTC.

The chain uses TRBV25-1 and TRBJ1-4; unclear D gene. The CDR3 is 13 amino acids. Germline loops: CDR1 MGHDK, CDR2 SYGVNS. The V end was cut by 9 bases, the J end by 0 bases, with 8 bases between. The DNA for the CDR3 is TGTGCCAGAGTACCCTCAACTAATGAAAAACTGTTTTTT. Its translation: CARVPSTNEKLFF. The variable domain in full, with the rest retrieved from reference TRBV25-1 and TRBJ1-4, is EADIYQTPRYLVIGTGKKITLECSQTMGHDKMYWYQQDPGMELHLIHYSYGVNSTEKGDLSSESTVSRIRTEHFPLTLESARPSHTSQYLCARVPSTNEKLFFGSGTQLSVL.

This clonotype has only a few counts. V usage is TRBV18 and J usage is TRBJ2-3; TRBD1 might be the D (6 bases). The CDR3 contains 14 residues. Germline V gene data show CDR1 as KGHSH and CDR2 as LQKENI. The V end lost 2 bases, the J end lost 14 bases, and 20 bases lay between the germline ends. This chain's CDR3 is CASSPEGTDRYAYF. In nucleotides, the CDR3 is TGTGCCAGCTCACCAGAGGGGACGGACAGATACGCGTATTTT.

Here the CDR3 reads CSLRGSPDTQYF. DNA of the CDR3: TGCAGTCTAAGGGGGTCACCAGATACGCAGTATTTT. The chain links TRBV20-1 to TRBJ2-3, with a weak D call TRBD1 (6 bases). V was trimmed by 8 bases and J by 4 bases, leaving 13 bases between them. Germline CDR1 reads DFQATT; CDR2 reads SNEGSKA (reference sequence). The CDR3 consists of 12 residues.

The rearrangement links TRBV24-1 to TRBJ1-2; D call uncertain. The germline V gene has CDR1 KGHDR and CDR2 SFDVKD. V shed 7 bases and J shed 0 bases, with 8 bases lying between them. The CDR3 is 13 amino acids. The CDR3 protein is CATSSGANYGYTF. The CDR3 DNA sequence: TGTGCCACCAGCTCAGGTGCTAACTATGGCTACACCTTC.

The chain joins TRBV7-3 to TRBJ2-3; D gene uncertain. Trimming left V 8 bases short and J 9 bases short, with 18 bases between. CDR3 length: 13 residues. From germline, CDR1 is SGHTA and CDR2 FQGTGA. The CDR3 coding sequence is TGTGCCAGCGCCCCAGAGCCGTCCCTGACGCAGTATTTT. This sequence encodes CASAPEPSLTQYF.

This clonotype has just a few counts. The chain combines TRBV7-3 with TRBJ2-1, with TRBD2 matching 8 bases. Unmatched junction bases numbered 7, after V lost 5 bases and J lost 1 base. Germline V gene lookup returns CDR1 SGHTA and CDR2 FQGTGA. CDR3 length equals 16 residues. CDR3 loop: CASSPAGGGSYNEQFF. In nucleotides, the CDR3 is TGTGCCAGCAGCCCCGCGGGGGGCGGGTCCTACAATGAGCAGTTCTTC.

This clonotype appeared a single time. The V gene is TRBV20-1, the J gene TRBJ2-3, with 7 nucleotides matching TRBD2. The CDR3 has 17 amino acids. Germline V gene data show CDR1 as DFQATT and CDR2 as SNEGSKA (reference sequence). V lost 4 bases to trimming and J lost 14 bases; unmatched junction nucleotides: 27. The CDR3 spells CSAIRLRSGGRGRYAYF. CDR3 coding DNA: TGCAGTGCTATCAGATTAAGGTCCGGGGGGAGAGGCAGATACGCGTATTTT.

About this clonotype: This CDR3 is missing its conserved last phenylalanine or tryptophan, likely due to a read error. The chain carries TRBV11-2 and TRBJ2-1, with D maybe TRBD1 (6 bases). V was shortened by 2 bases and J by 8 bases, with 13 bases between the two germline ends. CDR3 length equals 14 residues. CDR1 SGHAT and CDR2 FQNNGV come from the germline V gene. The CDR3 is CASSLTGSPDEQFL. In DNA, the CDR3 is TGTGCCAGCAGCTTAACAGGGTCACCCGATGAGCAGTTCTTA.